Described below is a single TCR beta chain sequence and its context. The sample belongs to a study of blood T cell repertoires in COVID-19. Study-wide background: Researchers got acute and convalescent COVID-19 samples from the United States, Italy and Spain. The cDNA or gDNA used as material had been derived from T cells, B-cell-depleted T cells, or PBMCs.

The authors' processing: Using reference gene primer amplification, nucleated cell counts were estimated. Data came from immunoSEQ multiplex PCR; TCRdb stores just in-frame clones and leaves some out. V, J and clone size are those of that table, while D and trimming were read from the DNA. The sample includes around 260,000 clones, about 88% of them seen just once. With 1 base removed from V and 2 bases from J, the gap between germline ends came to 12 bases. CDR1 and CDR2 (germline): MNHNS, SASEGT. This CDR3 comprises 15 residues. This sequence originates from a young man with active or convalescent COVID-19. The chain has TRBV6-1 and TRBJ2-7; a possible D gene is TRBD1 (6 bases). What was sequenced was peripheral blood. CDR3 amino acids: CASSEGAGQTYEQYF. CDR3 nucleotide sequence: TGTGCCAGCAGTGAAGGGGCCGGACAGACCTACGAGCAGTACTTC.